The present T cell receptor (beta chain) was sequenced within a study of blood T cell repertoires in COVID-19. Study information: Whether acute or convalescent, the COVID-19 samples came from the United States, Italy and Spain. T cells, B-cell-depleted T cells, or PBMCs provided the cDNA or gDNA that served as material.

The V gene end was trimmed by 4 bases and the J gene end by 6 bases; junction bases not matched to a gene: 3. CDR1 is LGHDT, CDR2 YNNKEL, per germline (reference sequence). The CDR3 runs to 13 residues. Cohort allocation depended upon clinical history that participants reported. In the source study's methods: Amplifying reference gene primers gave estimates of nucleated cell counts. Data came from immunoSEQ multiplex PCR; TCRdb stores just in-frame clones and leaves some out. V and J calls and clone size follow that table, whereas D and trimming were derived from the DNA. The data contain roughly 240,000 clones, 65% to 90% of them singletons.

The sequenced material came from PBMCs or T cells enriched from blood (not recorded which). This receptor was identified in a woman aged 45 to 65 with acute COVID-19. This rearrangement joins TRBV3-1 (or the pseudogene TRBV3-2) to TRBJ2-3; TRBD2 matches 8 bases. CDR3 protein: CASSLAGMDTQYF. The CDR3 DNA follows: TGTGCCAGCAGCCTAGCGGGGATGGATACGCAGTATTTT.